A single sample is the source of the 31 T cell receptor beta chains below, sequenced in a study of T cells in Graves' hyperthyroidism and ophthalmopathy. Authors of the study amplified TCR beta CDR3 regions from RNA transcripts. With the HTBI primer set, the TCR CDR3 went through a first round of RT-PCR. TCRdb re-analysed the multiplex PCR reads in MiXCR, keeping a single row per CDR3 protein. The table includes approximately 400,000 distinct CDR3 sequences, more than 11% detected once. The material sequenced was blood. These receptors all come from a woman aged 55-70 years with Graves' hyperthyroidism.

This clonotype was observed at least ten times. The chain links TRBV19 to TRBJ2-1; TRBD2 matches at 8 bases. The germline V gene encodes CDR1 LNHDA and CDR2 SQIVND (reference sequence). The CDR3 has 13 residues. V gave up 7 bases and J gave up 6 bases; unmatched junction bases: 5. DNA for the CDR3: TGTGCCAGTAAAGCGGGAGATCTCAATGAGCAGTTCTTC. Protein product: CASKAGDLNEQFF.

Ten or more counts support this clonotype. This chain uses TRBV24-1 with TRBJ1-2, with 8 bases that match TRBD1. Trimming took 5 bases from V and 6 from J; bases not matched to a gene: 13. The CDR3 consists of 16 residues. Looked up from germline, CDR1 is KGHDR and CDR2 is SFDVKD. CDR3 bases: TGTGCCACCAGTGGGGGCAGGGGGCTAAGTACGGATGGCTACACCTTC. Its translation: CATSGGRGLSTDGYTF.

This chain connects TRBV24-1 to TRBJ2-3; possibly TRBD2 for D (5 bases). Germline-derived CDR1 and CDR2 are KGHDR and SFDVKD. V shed 4 bases and J shed 0 bases, with 7 bases lying between them. The CDR3 is 14 amino acids. The CDR3, as DNA: TGTGCCACCAGTGACCGGACTAGCACAGATACGCAGTATTTT. As protein: CATSDRTSTDTQYF.

Ten or more counts support this clonotype. The chain has TRBV9 and TRBJ1-2; no definite D call. Trimming removed 2 bases from V and 4 bases from J, with 18 bases in between. This CDR3 region has 16 residues. CDR1 is SGDLS, CDR2 YYNGEE, per germline. This CDR3 reads CASSVDPGRVGYGYTF. For the CDR3, the DNA is TGTGCCAGCAGCGTCGACCCCGGAAGGGTGGGCTATGGCTACACCTTC.

Only a few counts were recorded for this clonotype. This chain connects TRBV5-1 to TRBJ2-1; D could derive from TRBD1 or TRBD2 (5 bases each). Trimming left V 5 bases short and J 4 bases short, with 13 bases between. The CDR3 covers 14 residues. The germline gives CDR1 SGHRS, CDR2 YFSETQ. The CDR3 DNA reads TGCGCCAGCAGGTTCTCCGGGGCTTACAATGAGCAGTTCTTC. It yields the protein CASRFSGAYNEQFF.

This clonotype was observed many times. J is TRBJ1-1 and V is TRBV12-3 or TRBV12-4; the D is unclear. The V end lost 6 bases, the J end lost 0 bases, and 14 bases lay between the germline ends. The length of the CDR3 is 15 residues. CDR3 loop: CASSLNGAMNTEAFF. Here the CDR3 DNA reads TGTGCCAGCAGCCTGAATGGCGCTATGAACACTGAAGCTTTCTTT.

The V call is TRBV20-1, the J call TRBJ2-1; D possibly corresponds to TRBD1 (6 bases). The CDR3 loop spans 15 amino acids. Deletions cut 0 bases from V and 1 base from J, with 10 bases between. Germline values: CDR1 DFQATT, CDR2 SNEGSKA (reference sequence). The CDR3 spells CSAREAQGSYNEQFF. The CDR3 DNA reads TGCAGTGCTAGAGAGGCACAGGGATCCTACAATGAGCAGTTCTTC.

This clonotype showed up many times. V usage is TRBV5-1 and J usage is TRBJ2-5; TRBD2 aligns across 10 bases. The V gene's germline CDR1 is SGHRS and CDR2 YFSETQ. This CDR3 has 18 residues. With 0 bases clipped from V and 4 bases from J, the junction kept 12 bases outside the gene matches. The CDR3 sequence: CASSLGAASGRVGETQYF. CDR3 DNA: TGCGCCAGCAGCTTGGGAGCAGCTAGCGGGAGAGTAGGAGAGACCCAGTACTTC.

The rearrangement links TRBV5-1 to TRBJ2-1; tentatively, D is TRBD1 or TRBD2 (6 bases each). Germline V gives CDR1 SGHRS, CDR2 YFSETQ. The CDR3 runs 16 residues. V was clipped by 0 bases and J by 2 bases, with 12 bases between them. The CDR3 sequence is CASSLATGATYNEQFF. The CDR3 bases are TGCGCCAGCAGCTTGGCCACGGGGGCCACCTACAATGAGCAGTTCTTC.

This clonotype was seen only a few times. The genes are TRBV19 and TRBJ2-1; 9 positions match TRBD2. From germline, CDR1 is LNHDA and CDR2 SQIVND (reference sequence). This CDR3 contains 16 residues. Losses at the gene ends were 4 bases for V and 2 bases for J; bases not matched to a gene: 6. The CDR3 DNA reads as TGTGCCAGTAGTACCGCTCTAGCGGGAACCTACAATGAGCAGTTCTTC. It codes for CASSTALAGTYNEQFF.

The chain is built from TRBV7-9 and TRBJ2-3; TRBD2 matches 13 bases. The V gene's germline CDR1 is SEHNR and CDR2 FQNEAQ (reference sequence). V shed 5 bases, J shed 6 bases, and the junction held 5 bases outside the gene matches. CDR3 size: 15 residues. The CDR3 loop is CASSTLGLAGDTQYF. In nucleotides, the CDR3 is TGTGCCAGCAGCACCCTGGGACTAGCGGGGGATACGCAGTATTTT.

This clonotype came up a few times. V and J are TRBV5-1 and TRBJ2-7, with D tentatively TRBD2 (6 bases). V lost 6 bases and J 3 bases, leaving 16 bases between the germline ends. There are 14 residues in the CDR3. Germline V lookup: CDR1 SGHRS, CDR2 YFSETQ. The CDR3 nucleotides are TGCGCCAGCACTCCTTCCACTAGCAGCTACGAGCAGTACTTC. This gives the protein CASTPSTSSYEQYF.

This clonotype was recorded many times. This chain joins TRBV7-2 and TRBJ2-7; possible D gene TRBD1, 6 bases. This CDR3 is built from 14 residues. Trimming cost V 5 bases and J 0 bases, with 11 bases left between them. Germline CDR1 and CDR2: SGHTA and FQGNSA. The CDR3 region is CASSIGQPSYEQYF. CDR3 in DNA: TGTGCCAGCAGCATCGGACAGCCCTCCTACGAGCAGTACTTC.

The chain carries TRBV11-2 and TRBJ2-7; 11 positions match TRBD1. CDR3 length: 17 residues. Losses at the gene ends were 5 bases for V and 2 bases for J; bases not matched to a gene: 11. CDR1 SGHAT and CDR2 FQNNGV come from the germline V gene. The CDR3 DNA reads TGTGCCAGCAGCGTCTCCGGGACAGGGGGATACACCTACGAGCAGTACTTC. It encodes CASSVSGTGGYTYEQYF. Using reference TRBV11-2 and TRBJ2-7 for the parts outside the CDR3, the full variable domain is EAGVAQSPRYKIIEKRQSVAFWCNPISGHATLYWYQQILGQGPKLLIQFQNNGVVDDSQLPKDRFSAERLKGVDSTLKIQPAKLEDSAVYLCASSVSGTGGYTYEQYFGPGTRLTVT.

This clonotype has a count of ten or more. The chain employs TRBV28 and TRBJ1-5; no firm D call. The CDR3 length is 14 residues. Trimming cost V 4 bases and J 0 bases, with 7 bases left between them. Germline V lookup: CDR1 MDHEN, CDR2 SYDVKM. CDR3 amino acids: CASSSAGSNQPQHF. The CDR3 bases are TGTGCCAGCAGTTCCGCGGGTAGCAATCAGCCCCAGCATTTT.

The sample holds many counts of this clonotype. This rearrangement joins TRBV28 to TRBJ1-4; 10 bases match TRBD1. The germline gives CDR1 MDHEN, CDR2 SYDVKM. The CDR3 contains 14 residues. Unmatched junction bases numbered 7, after V lost 8 bases and J lost 7 bases. Here the CDR3 reads CASRSGQGFEKLFF. The CDR3 region has the DNA TGTGCCAGCCGCTCGGGACAGGGGTTTGAAAAACTGTTTTTT.

This clonotype was observed at least ten times. This chain connects TRBV2 to TRBJ2-2; 8 bases are a match to TRBD2. Germline CDR1 is SNHLY and CDR2 is FYNNEI. The CDR3 is made up of 14 amino acids. The CDR3 reads CGTGTRRNTGELFF. The DNA of the CDR3 is TGTGGGACGGGGACTAGGCGAAACACCGGGGAGCTGTTTTTT.

At least ten counts were recorded for this clonotype. The chain joins TRBV12-3 or TRBV12-4 to TRBJ2-3, with D maybe TRBD2 (6 bases). The CDR3 consists of 13 residues. The V gene lost 5 bases and the J gene lost 7 bases, with 13 bases spanning the gap. The CDR3 spells CASSLLALNTQYF. CDR3 coding DNA: TGTGCCAGCAGTCTTCTAGCGTTGAATACGCAGTATTTT.

The chain employs TRBV14 and TRBJ2-2, with D uncertain. Germline assignment: CDR1 SGHDN and CDR2 FVKESK. The CDR3 is 14 amino acids. Trimming cost V 0 bases and J 3 bases, with 5 bases left between them. CDR3 loop: CASSQEQYTGELFF. The CDR3 DNA reads TGTGCCAGCAGCCAAGAGCAGTACACCGGGGAGCTGTTTTTT.

This clonotype was counted only a few times. The chain combines TRBV27 with TRBJ2-3, with D perhaps matching TRBD2 (5 bases). The CDR3 extends over 15 amino acids. CDR1 is MNHEY and CDR2 is SMNVEV in the germline V gene (reference sequence). V lost 5 bases and J lost 3, with 15 bases in between. The CDR3 here is CASSLTPGITDTQYF. The CDR3 coding sequence is TGTGCCAGCAGTCTGACCCCCGGGATAACAGATACGCAGTATTTT.

This clonotype showed up just a few times. The chain is built from TRBV4-1 and TRBJ2-7, with 7 bases fitting TRBD2. V lost 1 base to trimming and J lost 6 bases; unmatched junction nucleotides: 9. The CDR3 runs to 15 residues. Germline CDR1 reads MGHRA; CDR2 reads YSYEKL. The CDR3 reads CASSQGAGGRGEQYF. The CDR3 region has the DNA TGCGCCAGCAGCCAAGGCGCCGGCGGGAGAGGCGAGCAGTACTTC.

This clonotype is a singleton in its sample. The chain combines TRBV11-2 with TRBJ2-4, with D possibly matching TRBD1 (6 bases). With 9 bases removed from V and 0 bases from J, the gap between germline ends came to 9 bases. Germline V CDR1 and CDR2: SGHAT, FQNNGV. The CDR3 runs 13 residues. The CDR3 sequence is CASATGAKNIQYF. CDR3 nucleotide sequence: TGTGCCAGTGCGACAGGAGCCAAAAACATTCAGTACTTC.

This clonotype was seen repeatedly, ten times or more. The V and J genes are TRBV27 and TRBJ2-7; no definite D call. Trimming pared 3 bases from V and 3 bases from J, leaving 12 bases between. Germline V gives CDR1 MNHEY, CDR2 SMNVEV (reference sequence). This CDR3 is built from 14 residues. CDR3 in DNA: TGTGCCAGCAGTTTTAGATTGGACGGCTACGAGCAGTACTTC. This gives the protein CASSFRLDGYEQYF.

This clonotype has just a few counts. V and J are TRBV7-8 and TRBJ2-3; 8 bases fit TRBD2. The V segment lost 5 bases and the J segment 3 bases; nucleotides outside the gene matches: 4. Germline V gene sequence: CDR1 SGHVS, CDR2 FQNEAQ. This CDR3 is 14 amino acids long. As DNA, the CDR3 is TGTGCCAGCAGCGCAGCGGGAGCTACAGATACGCAGTATTTT. This translates into CASSAAGATDTQYF.

The rearrangement uses TRBV18 and TRBJ2-1; 8 nucleotides agree with TRBD1. Trimming at V came to 3 bases and at J to 4 bases, leaving 2 bases not matched to a gene. Germline values: CDR1 KGHSH, CDR2 LQKENI. The length of the CDR3 is 14 residues. CDR3: CASSPTGEYNEQFF. The DNA for the CDR3 is TGTGCCAGCTCACCGACAGGGGAATACAATGAGCAGTTCTTC.

This clonotype was observed at least ten times. The V gene is TRBV29-1, the J gene TRBJ2-5, with D unclear. Trimming pared 5 bases from V and 4 bases from J, leaving 17 bases between. CDR1 is SQVTM, CDR2 ANQGSEA, per germline. This CDR3 is 14 amino acids long. Here the CDR3 reads CSVQVWQWGETQYF. Written as DNA, the CDR3 is TGCAGCGTTCAGGTTTGGCAGTGGGGAGAGACCCAGTACTTC.

The V call is TRBV28, the J call TRBJ2-7; possible D gene TRBD1, 6 bases. The CDR3 consists of 13 residues. Germline V CDR1 and CDR2: MDHEN, SYDVKM. V lost 3 bases to trimming and J lost 3 bases, with 9 bases between them. CDR3 region: CASSLKGDYEQYF. CDR3 sequence (DNA): TGTGCCAGCAGTTTGAAGGGGGACTACGAGCAGTACTTC.

This clonotype was observed a handful of times. The chain couples TRBV20-1 to TRBJ1-2; D uncertain. The germline V and J ends were trimmed by 0 bases and 2 bases, with 19 bases remaining between them. The length of the CDR3 is 17 residues. The germline gives CDR1 DFQATT, CDR2 SNEGSKA (reference sequence). CDR3 sequence (DNA): TGCAGTGCTAGAGATTTGGGTATCCGCTTACCGAACTATGGCTACACCTTC. This translates into CSARDLGIRLPNYGYTF.

This clonotype was detected ten times or more. DNA for the CDR3: TGTGCCAGCAGCCGATGGGGACGTGACGGGGAGCTGTTTTTT. This encodes CASSRWGRDGELFF. The chain recombines TRBV12-3 or TRBV12-4 with TRBJ2-2; D is perhaps TRBD1 or TRBD2 (5 bases each). This CDR3 is 14 amino acids long. V dropped 6 bases and J dropped 7 bases, with 15 bases sitting between them.

This clonotype was observed many times. The V call is TRBV9, the J call TRBJ1-2, with unresolved D. Germline assignment: CDR1 SGDLS and CDR2 YYNGEE. The germline V and J ends were trimmed by 3 bases and 7 bases, with 19 bases remaining between them. This CDR3 comprises 15 residues. The CDR3 loop is CASSALSSGEIGYTF. The CDR3 DNA reads TGTGCCAGCAGCGCCCTCAGTTCCGGGGAGATTGGCTACACCTTC.

The sample holds a few counts of this clonotype. This chain links TRBV19 with TRBJ1-1; 10 nucleotides match TRBD1. CDR3 length: 13 residues. V gave up 6 bases and J gave up 5 bases; unmatched junction bases: 3. The V gene's germline CDR1 is LNHDA and CDR2 SQIVND (reference sequence). CDR3 DNA sequence: TGTGCCAGTAGGCCGGGACAGGGGACTGAAGCTTTCTTT. As protein: CASRPGQGTEAFF.